The 17 T cell receptor beta chains reported below all come from one sample, sequenced in a study of T-cell memory formation after mild COVID-19. In TCRdb, the 5' RACE reads were re-called with MiXCR into one record per CDR3 protein. The sample lists about 390,000 distinct CDR3 sequences; 15% to 20% were seen once. The sequenced material came from PBMCs or a T cell subset sorted from them (not recorded which). The receptors here all came from a man aged 18 to 30 who had mild COVID-19 (a few samples of this study predate the infection). Cell type and time point are not known.

This clonotype came up a few times. This chain joins TRBV3-1 and TRBJ2-7; D uncertain. The germline V gene has CDR1 LGHDT and CDR2 YNNKEL (reference sequence). The CDR3 runs 14 residues. Trimming removed 1 base from V and 3 bases from J, with 10 bases in between. The CDR3 nucleotides are TGTGCCAGCAGCCAAGTTCTAAGCAGCTACGAGCAGTACTTC. The encoded protein is CASSQVLSSYEQYF.

This clonotype was counted between two and nine times. This chain uses TRBV10-3 with TRBJ2-6, with D possibly being TRBD2 (5 bases). V was trimmed by 2 bases and J by 4 bases, leaving 9 bases between them. Germline lookup yields CDR1 ENHRY and CDR2 SYGVKD. CDR3 length: 15 residues. This CDR3 is CAISEGGPGANVLTF. The CDR3 region has the DNA TGTGCCATCAGTGAGGGAGGTCCGGGGGCCAACGTCCTGACTTTC.

CDR3 loop: CASSYPWGEESFF. Written as DNA, the CDR3 is TGTGCCAGCAGTTACCCCTGGGGGGAAGAGTCGTTCTTC. The rearrangement uses TRBV6-2 or TRBV6-3 and TRBJ2-1; TRBD2 might be the D (6 bases). The V end lost 2 bases, the J end lost 15 bases, and 17 bases lay between the germline ends. From germline, CDR1 is MNHEY and CDR2 SVGEGT. The CDR3 has 13 amino acids.

V and J are TRBV9 and TRBJ1-2; TRBD1 is a possible D gene (5 bases). This CDR3 is 12 amino acids long. V was trimmed by 7 bases and J by 5 bases, leaving 12 bases between them. Germline values: CDR1 SGDLS, CDR2 YYNGEE. CDR3 sequence: CASGTPTYGYTF. DNA for the CDR3: TGTGCCAGCGGGACTCCCACTTATGGCTACACCTTC.

V usage is TRBV10-3 and J usage is TRBJ2-1, with TRBD2 identical over 11 bases. V shed 0 bases and J 6 bases; nucleotides not matched to a gene: 7. The CDR3 totals 17 residues. CDR1 and CDR2 (germline): ENHRY, SYGVKD. DNA for the CDR3: TGTGCCATCAGTGAGTCGGGACTAGCGGCCCTGGGCAATGAGCAGTTCTTC. Its protein is CAISESGLAALGNEQFF.

The genes are TRBV7-2 and TRBJ2-3, with 9 bases that match TRBD2. J lost 3 bases, V lost 6 bases, and 7 bases had no gene match. Germline assignment: CDR1 SGHTA and CDR2 FQGNSA. This CDR3 is 15 amino acids long. CDR3 bases: TGTGCCAGCAGACCCGCCGGACTAGCGACAGATACGCAGTATTTT. This translates into CASRPAGLATDTQYF.

This clonotype was counted between two and nine times. The chain links TRBV10-3 to TRBJ1-2, with 9 bases fitting TRBD1. The junction had 4 bases not matched to a gene; V was cut back by 10 bases and J by 1 base. CDR3 length: 13 residues. Germline CDR1 reads ENHRY; CDR2 reads SYGVKD. Here the CDR3 reads CATQTGGNYGYTF. CDR3 sequence (DNA): TGTGCCACCCAGACAGGGGGTAACTATGGCTACACCTTC.

This clonotype was counted ten times or more. The gene calls are TRBV5-1 and TRBJ2-5; D is unresolved. Trimming left V 1 base short and J 2 bases short, with 12 bases between. Germline loops: CDR1 SGHRS, CDR2 YFSETQ. This CDR3 contains 15 residues. The CDR3 is CASSLTRPSQETQYF. The CDR3, as DNA: TGCGCCAGCAGCTTGACCAGGCCCTCGCAAGAGACCCAGTACTTC.

The J gene is TRBJ2-5, the V gene TRBV20-1; 9 positions agree with TRBD2. The CDR3 is 14 amino acids. J was trimmed by 5 bases and V by 4 bases; bases with no gene match: 8. Germline V gives CDR1 DFQATT, CDR2 SNEGSKA (reference sequence). The CDR3 DNA reads as TGCAGTGCTATCCCGGCGGGGGGGCCGGAGACCCAGTACTTC. It translates to CSAIPAGGPETQYF.

This clonotype has just one count. The V and J genes are TRBV28 and TRBJ2-5, with D unresolved. This CDR3 has 12 amino acids. Trimming removed 5 bases from V and 9 bases from J, with 13 bases in between. Germline V gene lookup returns CDR1 MDHEN and CDR2 SYDVKM. CDR3 sequence (DNA): TGTGCCAGCAGTCCCCCGGGTTTGGCCCAGTACTTC. Translation: CASSPPGLAQYF.

The table lists this clonotype with a few counts. J is TRBJ1-5 and V is TRBV12-3 or TRBV12-4; D not resolved. Trimming shortened V by 6 bases and J by 4 bases, and 13 bases separated the two germline ends. The CDR3 is 14 residues long. As DNA, the CDR3 is TGTGCCAGCAGCCGGATGGACGGGAATCAGCCCCAGCATTTT. As protein: CASSRMDGNQPQHF.

This clonotype has just a few counts. The V gene is TRBV4-1, the J gene TRBJ2-7; 8 bases are a match to TRBD2. Germline assignment: CDR1 MGHRA and CDR2 YSYEKL. CDR3 length equals 14 residues. With V trimmed by 0 bases and J by 3 bases, 1 base remained unmatched. The CDR3 sequence is CASSQERGVYEQYF. The CDR3 nucleotides are TGCGCCAGCAGCCAAGAGCGGGGGGTCTACGAGCAGTACTTC.

The genes are TRBV12-3 or TRBV12-4 and TRBJ2-1; D call uncertain. The CDR3 consists of 13 residues. Trimming cost V 4 bases and J 3 bases, with 7 bases left between them. Here the CDR3 DNA reads TGTGCCAGCAGTTCGTGGGTCTACAATGAGCAGTTCTTC. This translates into CASSSWVYNEQFF.

The rearrangement joins TRBV20-1 to TRBJ2-3; TRBD1 agrees at 8 bases. Trimming removed 2 bases from V and 4 bases from J; junction bases left unmatched: 17. CDR3 size: 18 residues. Germline V CDR1 and CDR2: DFQATT, SNEGSKA (reference sequence). CDR3 residues: CSARPAYQGAGVADTQYF. DNA of the CDR3: TGCAGTGCTAGACCAGCCTACCAGGGGGCAGGGGTCGCAGATACGCAGTATTTT.

Regarding this clonotype: A junction end diverges from the germline sequence, so it may reflect a read error. The chain employs TRBV5-5 and TRBJ1-1, with D unresolved. Germline CDR1 and CDR2: SGHKS and YYEKEE (reference sequence). This CDR3 contains 14 residues. CDR3: CASRLGWGNTEAFF. The CDR3 bases are TGTGCCAGCAGATTGGGGTGGGGTAACACTGAAGCTTTCTTT.

Only a few counts were recorded for this clonotype. The J gene is TRBJ2-3, the V gene TRBV20-1; 7 nucleotides match TRBD2. The CDR3 is 15 residues long. Germline CDR1 DFQATT, CDR2 SNEGSKA (reference sequence). The V gene end was trimmed by 5 bases and the J gene end by 5 bases; junction bases not matched to a gene: 13. CDR3 coding DNA: TGCAGTGCTCCCGACGTGGCTAGCGGAAAAGATACGCAGTATTTT. It encodes CSAPDVASGKDTQYF.

This clonotype was detected a few times. This chain links TRBV6-1 with TRBJ1-6, with D perhaps matching TRBD1 (5 bases). Germline CDR1 reads MNHNS; CDR2 reads SASEGT. The V and J ends lost 1 base and 10 bases respectively, with 11 bases between them. The CDR3 has 14 residues. The CDR3 reads CASSEGWDGSPLHF. The CDR3 DNA sequence: TGTGCCAGCAGTGAAGGCTGGGACGGATCACCCCTCCACTTT.